The sequence of this TCR beta chain was determined in a study of shared clonotypes between healthy human individuals (dated by TCRdb to 2020 to 2021). Some background on the complete study: The cohort included three men and a couple of women between 18 and 49 years of age. For each donor, CD4 naive and CD4 memory were each run on three plates, CD8 naive on two plates, and CD8 memory on one plate. To estimate repertoire size and how much clonotypes are shared between individuals, the study performed deep sequencing of blood TCR repertoires from roughly five healthy adults. To increase sequencing depth and limit assay-specific biases, different laboratories used diverse techniques to prepare libraries and sequence TCR repertoires. Each donor's leukapheresis produced roughly between roughly 0.9 and 8.9 billion PBMCs.

Turning to this clone: Its antigen is unknown. The input lacks base qualities; no much larger clone sits a single base away.

Using the deep immunoSEQ assay, TCR CDR3 regions were amplified from genomic DNA by multiplex PCR. Extracted genomic DNA from each cell subset was distributed evenly across all wells of several immunoSEQ 96-well plates, and each plate was treated as a replicate. For sorted subsets, each replicate PCR was loaded with about 0.2 ug genomic DNA, equivalent to 30,000 or so T cell genomes. Purified libraries were measured with a Qubit 3.0 fluorometer, size-checked on a Bioanalyzer 2100, and measured again with the KAPA Library Quantification kit. Each immunoSEQ 96-well plate was sequenced on its own single-read 150-cycle Illumina NextSeq 550 flow cell. The original methods were these. Because the immunoSEQ output held only junctional sequences and lacked quality scores, the filtering could not match the filtering applied to full-length reads. Sequences were annotated with PyIR, a Python wrapper for IgBLAST v1.9, using IMGT germline references to assign V/J genes and CDR3. Any read was removed if the V/J assignment was weak (E-value above 1e-6), the CDR3 was missing, or the read contained stop codons, out-of-frame junctions, or ambiguous translated residues. A V3J clonotype was defined by an identical inferred V gene, J gene, and CDR3 amino acid sequence. The percentage overlap between two repertoires was calculated by dividing the number of shared unique clonotypes by the size of the smaller repertoire. Richness of each repertoire was evaluated using RTK rarefaction, the Chao1 estimator, and Recon v2.1 estimates of unobserved clonotypes. Generation probabilities for all TCRbeta clonotypes obtained by the gDNA method from a handful of donors were computed using OLGA. TCRdb carries this immuneACCESS record with in-frame sequences only. Its versions omit some clonotypes, under half of them owing to an unresolved V gene in the studies checked, with the rest unexplained. V and J calls and clone size are those listed in that table; D and trimming were worked out from the DNA. This sample comprises about a million clones, around four fifths of them detected only once. Roughly 1.4% of the sample comes from the top ten.

Results the study describes overall, beyond this receptor: Because the study included a small number of donors, the genetic and exposure-history diversity represented was limited. Even with the large sequencing depth, rarefaction of the sorted-subset datasets indicated that sequencing was incomplete. Compared with non-shared clonotypes, clonotypes shared by all four sorted-subset donors had higher generation probabilities. Based on pairwise subsampling, the degree of clonotype sharing among donors was expected to be affected by sequencing depth. Across four donors, around 5% of naive CD4, roughly 3.4% of naive CD8, 2% to 2.5% of memory CD4, and roughly 0.4% of memory CD8 clonotypes were shared. Sampling was limited to blood, and TCR repertoires in tissue likely differ from TCR repertoires in blood. Naive subsets generally had larger estimated clonotype richness than memory subsets did.

From a lookup of the germline V gene (reference sequence), CDR1 and CDR2 are MNHEY and SMNVEV. The CDR3 goes from the cysteine to the phenylalanine over 14 residues. Only the CDR3 DNA is retained, 42 bases long and in frame from the first base. V drops 2 bases and J drops 6 bases, leaving 14 bases in between. The donors were healthy, HIV-negative adults with no recently reported acute infections or vaccinations. All donors were Caucasian adults living in Nashville, Tennessee, USA. CD4+ T cells were enriched by magnetic negative selection; naive cells were then positively selected on CD45RA, and the negative fraction formed the memory subset. Blood was obtained by leukapheresis, after which PBMCs were separated by Ficoll-Histopaque density gradient centrifugation and cryopreserved in liquid nitrogen vapor phase. Purity and quantity of every magnetically sorted T cell population were checked by analytical flow cytometry. Genomic DNA was isolated from each sorted fraction and quantified by UV absorbance on a Nanodrop 2000c.

This clonotype originated in a man aged 18-30 years in good health. The chain joins TRBV27 to TRBJ2-7; TRBD1 is possibly the D segment (6 matching bases). The sequencing sample was made of memory CD4+ T cells sorted from blood. The cell subset or site tag for this specimen amounts to: CD45RA-negative fraction. DNA sequence: TGTGCCAGCAGTTTACTGCAAGGGACATCCGAGCAGTACTTC. This translates into CASSLLQGTSEQYF.